This TCR beta chain was found in a study of blood T cells in healthy people across ages. Study results and caveats: Diversity of TCR beta per million T cells declined in a roughly linear way with age. Leaving the PBMCs unsorted stopped any conclusive comparison of naive versus antigen-experienced cells.

Whenever a sample was processed, at least 6.5 million PBMCs were isolated. CDR3 length equals 14 residues. Germline trimming cut 6 bases from V and 4 bases from J; bases unmatched to any gene: 8. In this sample, this clonotype turned up a few times. No antigen is known for it. Using a J-beta primer mix together with a sample-barcoded 5' primer, a second PCR was run for about 6 to 12 cycles. Unique molecular identifiers of 12 random nucleotides labeled each cDNA. TCRdb called the 5' RACE reads again in MiXCR, with one record for every CDR3 protein. The sample holds 850,000 to 1,000,000 distinct CDR3 sequences, roughly 51% seen once.

V is TRBV12-3 or TRBV12-4 and J is TRBJ1-2, with TRBD1 matching 7 bases. The TCR was taken from a woman in her sixties in good health. Sequencing used blood. The CDR3 coding sequence is TGTGCCAGCAGAAAAAAAAGGGGGCTCTATGGCTACACCTTC. This codes for CASRKKRGLYGYTF.